The T cell receptor (beta chain) under discussion was sequenced for a study of human T cells and chemical hapten exposure. Via MiXCR, TCRdb re-called the RACE reads, giving one row per CDR3 protein. The sample has 65,000 to 70,000 distinct CDR3 sequences; over 9.5% are singletons. The length of the CDR3 is 13 residues. Germline V gives CDR1 KGHDR, CDR2 SFDVKD. The V end was cut by 5 bases, the J end by 2 bases, with 6 bases between. This clonotype was recorded a few times. Time point reported: pre-sensitization, week 0. Treatment of the sample: therapeutic diphenylcyclopropenone sensitization with weekly scalp DPC.

This receptor was obtained from a woman in her 50s with alopecia areata. Some clones in this sample may be carry-over from other donors' samples. J is TRBJ1-3 and V is TRBV24-1; no clear D gene. Sample: whole blood, taken in connection with sensitization to the hapten diphenylcyclopropenone (DPC). CDR3 loop: CATSAGPGNTIYF. CDR3 coding DNA: TGTGCCACCAGTGCCGGGCCTGGAAACACCATATATTTT.